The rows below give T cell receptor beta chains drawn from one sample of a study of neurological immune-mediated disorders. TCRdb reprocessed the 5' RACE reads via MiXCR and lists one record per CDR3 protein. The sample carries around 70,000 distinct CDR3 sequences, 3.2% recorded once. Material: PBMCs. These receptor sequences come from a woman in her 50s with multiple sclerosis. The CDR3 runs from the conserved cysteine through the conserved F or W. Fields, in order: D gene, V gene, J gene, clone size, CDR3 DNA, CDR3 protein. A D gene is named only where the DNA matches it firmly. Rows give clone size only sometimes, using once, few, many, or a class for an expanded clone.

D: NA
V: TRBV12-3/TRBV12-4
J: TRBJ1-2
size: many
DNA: TGTGCCAGCAGGTCCGACACGGGCCAGGGCTATGGCTACACCTTC
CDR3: CASRSDTGQGYGYTF

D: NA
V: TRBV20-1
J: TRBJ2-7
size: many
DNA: TGCAGTGCTAGTAGGGCCTACGAGCAGTACTTC
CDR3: CSASRAYEQYF

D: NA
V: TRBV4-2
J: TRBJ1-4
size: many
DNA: TGTGCCAGCAGCCAACGGGGGAGCGGCGAAAAACTGTTTTTT
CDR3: CASSQRGSGEKLFF

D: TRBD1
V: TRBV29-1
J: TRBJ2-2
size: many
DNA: TGCAGCGGGGGGGACAGGGGCACCGGGGAGCTGTTTTTT
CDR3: CSGGDRGTGELFF

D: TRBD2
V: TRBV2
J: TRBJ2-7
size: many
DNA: TGTGCCAGCATCGGGACTAGCGGTTACGAGCAGTACTTC
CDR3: CASIGTSGYEQYF

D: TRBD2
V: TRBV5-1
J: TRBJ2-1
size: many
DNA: TGCGCCAGCAGCGTAGCGGGAGGCTTGGATGAGCAGTTCTTC
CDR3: CASSVAGGLDEQFF

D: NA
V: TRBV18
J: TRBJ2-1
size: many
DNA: TGTGCCAGCTCACCACTTACTATCTACAATGAGCAGTTCTTC
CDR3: CASSPLTIYNEQFF

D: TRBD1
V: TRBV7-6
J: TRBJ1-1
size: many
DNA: TGTGCCAGCAGGGCGGGGACAGCGAACACTGAAGCTTTCTTT
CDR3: CASRAGTANTEAFF

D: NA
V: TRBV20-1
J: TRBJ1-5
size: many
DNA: TGCAGTGCTAGCATGCCGACTCAGCCCCAGCATTTT
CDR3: CSASMPTQPQHF

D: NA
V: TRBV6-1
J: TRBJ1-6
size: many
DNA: TGTGCCAGCAGTTCCCGCTCGGGGAATTCACCCCTCCACTTT
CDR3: CASSSRSGNSPLHF

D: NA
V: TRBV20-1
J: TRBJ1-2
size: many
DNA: TGCAGTGCTAGAGTCCCGTCGGCAGGGGAGTATGGCTACACCTTC
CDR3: CSARVPSAGEYGYTF

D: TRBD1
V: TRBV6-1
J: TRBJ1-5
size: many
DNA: TGTGCCAGCTCAACAGGGGTGCAGCCCCAGCATTTT
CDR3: CASSTGVQPQHF

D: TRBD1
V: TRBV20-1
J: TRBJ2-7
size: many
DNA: TGCAGTGCTAGACCTTCCAGGGGGCGGGTTATCGAGCAGTACTTC
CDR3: CSARPSRGRVIEQYF

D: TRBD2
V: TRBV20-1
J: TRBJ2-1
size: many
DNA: TGCAGTGCTAGAGAACTAGCGGGAGGGCCGGGTGAGCAGTTCTTC
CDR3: CSARELAGGPGEQFF

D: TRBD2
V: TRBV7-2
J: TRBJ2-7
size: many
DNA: TGTGCCAGCAGCCCTACTAGCGGAGGGGCCTACGAGCAGTACTTC
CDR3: CASSPTSGGAYEQYF

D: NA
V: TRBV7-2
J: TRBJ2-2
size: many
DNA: TGTGCCAGCAGCTCGACTGCAGCGAACACCGGGGAGCTGTTTTTT
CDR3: CASSSTAANTGELFF

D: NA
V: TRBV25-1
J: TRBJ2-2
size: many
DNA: TGTGCCAGCAGTGAATTCACGGGGTCGGCCGGGGAGCTGTTTTTT
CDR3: CASSEFTGSAGELFF

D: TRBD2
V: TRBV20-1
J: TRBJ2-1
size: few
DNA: TGCAGTGCTAGCTCCCGGAGACTTTCGGGAGGTGAGCAGTTCTTC
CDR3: CSASSRRLSGGEQFF

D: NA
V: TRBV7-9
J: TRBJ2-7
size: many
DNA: TGTGCCAGCAGCTTAGAAGGGCGGAGCTCCTACGAGCAGTACTTC
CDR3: CASSLEGRSSYEQYF

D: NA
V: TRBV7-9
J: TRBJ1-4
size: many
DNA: TGTGCCAGCAGCTCTGGACTGAACAGGGATGAAAAACTGTTTTTT
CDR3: CASSSGLNRDEKLFF

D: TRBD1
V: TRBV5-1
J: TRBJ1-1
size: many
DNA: TGCGCCAGCAGCCGGACGGGGCGGCAGGGGGGATTGAACACTGAAGCTTTCTTT
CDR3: CASSRTGRQGGLNTEAFF

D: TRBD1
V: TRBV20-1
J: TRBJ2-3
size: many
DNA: TGCAGTGCTAGGAGGGACAGGACCACAGATACGCAGTATTTT
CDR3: CSARRDRTTDTQYF

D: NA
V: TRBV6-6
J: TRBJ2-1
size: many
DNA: TGTGCCAGCAGTTACTCGGGGGTGACGCAGTTCTTC
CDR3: CASSYSGVTQFF

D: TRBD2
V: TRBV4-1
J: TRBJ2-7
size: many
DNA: TGCGCCAGCAGCCCGCCGGCTAGCGGGAGAATGAGTGGTGAGCAGTACTTC
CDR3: CASSPPASGRMSGEQYF

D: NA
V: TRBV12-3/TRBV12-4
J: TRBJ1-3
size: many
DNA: TGTGCCAGCTTCAGAGGGGTCGTCTCTGGAAACACCATATATTTT
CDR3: CASFRGVVSGNTIYF

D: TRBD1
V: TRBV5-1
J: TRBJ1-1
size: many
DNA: TGCGCCAGCAGCTTGAGGACAGGGGAGTACACTGAAGCTTTCTTT
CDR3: CASSLRTGEYTEAFF

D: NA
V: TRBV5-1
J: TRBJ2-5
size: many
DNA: TGCGCCAGCAGCTTGGGGGTACGGCACCAAGAGACCCAGTACTTC
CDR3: CASSLGVRHQETQYF

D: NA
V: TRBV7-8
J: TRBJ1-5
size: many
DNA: TGTGCCAGCAGCTTAGTGGGCCGTGGCAATCAGCCCCAGCATTTT
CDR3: CASSLVGRGNQPQHF

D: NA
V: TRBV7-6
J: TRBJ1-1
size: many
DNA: TGTGCCAGCAGCTTGACGGGCGCGAACACTGAAGCTTTCTTT
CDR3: CASSLTGANTEAFF

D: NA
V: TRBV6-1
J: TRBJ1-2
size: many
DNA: TGTGCCAGCGCCGGATTAACCTATGGCTACACCTTC
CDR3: CASAGLTYGYTF

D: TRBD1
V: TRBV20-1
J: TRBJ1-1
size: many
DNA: TGCAGTGCAGTACAGGGGAGCACTGAAGCTTTCTTT
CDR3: CSAVQGSTEAFF

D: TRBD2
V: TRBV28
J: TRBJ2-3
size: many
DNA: TGTGCCAGCAGGGTAGCGGGAGTGGGGGACACTACGCAGTATTTT
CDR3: CASRVAGVGDTTQYF

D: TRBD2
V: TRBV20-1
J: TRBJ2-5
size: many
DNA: TGCAGTGCTAGAGTGCCCCCTAGCGGGATGGAGACCCAGTACTTC
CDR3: CSARVPPSGMETQYF

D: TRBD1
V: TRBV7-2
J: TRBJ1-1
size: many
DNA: TGTGCCAGCAGCCCCGATGGACAGGACAGAATGAACACTGAAGCTTTCTTT
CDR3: CASSPDGQDRMNTEAFF

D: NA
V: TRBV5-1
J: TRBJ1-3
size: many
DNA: TGCGCCAGCAGCTTGGATGGCGCCGCTGGGACCATATATTTT
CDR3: CASSLDGAAGTIYF

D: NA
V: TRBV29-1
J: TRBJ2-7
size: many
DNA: TGCAGCGTTGCCTGGGTCTCCTACGAGCAGTACTTC
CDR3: CSVAWVSYEQYF

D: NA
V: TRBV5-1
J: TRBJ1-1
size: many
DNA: TGCGCCAGCAGCAAAAACCCACCGGGGGCGGAGGGTTTGGGGGCTGAAGCTTTCTTT
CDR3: CASSKNPPGAEGLGAEAFF

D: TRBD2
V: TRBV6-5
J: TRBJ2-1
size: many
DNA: TGTGCCAGCAGTTACTCTAGCGGGAAACTTATTGAGCAGTTCTTC
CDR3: CASSYSSGKLIEQFF

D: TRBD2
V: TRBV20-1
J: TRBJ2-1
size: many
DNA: TGCAGTGTTGGGACTAGCGGGGGTCCCTCCTACAATGAGCAGTTCTTC
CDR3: CSVGTSGGPSYNEQFF

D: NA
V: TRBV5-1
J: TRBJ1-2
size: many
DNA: TGCGCCAGCAGCCGACTACCTGACAGCTATGGCTACACCTTC
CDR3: CASSRLPDSYGYTF

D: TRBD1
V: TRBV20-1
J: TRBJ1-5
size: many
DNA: TGCAGTGCTAGAGATCGGCGGACAGGAGGAGGTCAGCCCCAGCATTTT
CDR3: CSARDRRTGGGQPQHF

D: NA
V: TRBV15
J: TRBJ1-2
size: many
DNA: TGTGCCACCAGCAGAGATTGGGGGGCTGATGGCTACACCTTC
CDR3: CATSRDWGADGYTF

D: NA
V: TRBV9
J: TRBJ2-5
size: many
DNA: TGTGCCAGCAGCGTTGACGGTCGAAGAGGAGAGACCCAGTACTTC
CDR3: CASSVDGRRGETQYF

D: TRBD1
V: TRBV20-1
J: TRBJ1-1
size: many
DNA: TGCAGTGCTGTACAGGGGGTCTGGAACACTGAAGCTTTCTTT
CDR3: CSAVQGVWNTEAFF

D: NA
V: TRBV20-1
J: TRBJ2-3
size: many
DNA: TGCAGTGCCCTCAAAGGAGATACGCAGTATTTT
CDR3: CSALKGDTQYF

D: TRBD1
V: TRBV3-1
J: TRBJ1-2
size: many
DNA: TGTGCCAGCAGCCATCAGCATCGATACAGGGGAGACTATGGCTACACCTTC
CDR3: CASSHQHRYRGDYGYTF

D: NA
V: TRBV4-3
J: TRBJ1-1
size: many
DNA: TGCGCCAGCAGCCAAGAACAGGAGAACACTGAAGCTTTCTTT
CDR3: CASSQEQENTEAFF

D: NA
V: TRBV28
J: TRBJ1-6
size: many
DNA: TGTGCCAGCAGTTTAGGGCAGGCCCGGGATTCACCCCTCCACTTT
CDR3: CASSLGQARDSPLHF

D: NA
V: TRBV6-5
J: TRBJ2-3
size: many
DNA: TGTGCCAGCAGTAAAGGGACTTTTAACACAGATACGCAGTATTTT
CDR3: CASSKGTFNTDTQYF

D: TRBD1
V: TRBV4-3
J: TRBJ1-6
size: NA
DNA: TGCGCCAGCAGCGCGGACAGGGGGCTTAGTTCACCCCTCCACTTT
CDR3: CASSADRGLSSPLHF

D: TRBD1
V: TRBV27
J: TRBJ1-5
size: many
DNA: TGTGCCAGCAGTTCGGACAGGCGGCCGGGCAATCAGCCCCAGCATTTT
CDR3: CASSSDRRPGNQPQHF

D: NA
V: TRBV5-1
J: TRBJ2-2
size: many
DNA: TGCGCCAGCAGCTTGAGTTTCGCGAACACCGGGGAGCTGTTTTTT
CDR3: CASSLSFANTGELFF

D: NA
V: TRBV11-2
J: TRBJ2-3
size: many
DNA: TGTGCCAGCAGCTTGAAGTGGCGTAGCGCAGATACGCAGTATTTT
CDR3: CASSLKWRSADTQYF

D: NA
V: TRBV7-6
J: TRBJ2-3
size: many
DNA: TGTGCCAGCAGGAATGACAGGGAGGGGACAGATACGCAGTATTTT
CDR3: CASRNDREGTDTQYF

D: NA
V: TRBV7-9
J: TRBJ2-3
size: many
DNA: TGTGCCAGCAGCCCCGCAGGCCAACAAGGGTATTTT
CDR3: CASSPAGQQGYF

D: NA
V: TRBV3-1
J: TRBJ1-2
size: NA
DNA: TGTGCCAGCAGCCGCCGAATGAAGGGCTACACCTTC
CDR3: CASSRRMKGYTF